This entry lists 12 T cell receptor beta chains sequenced from one sample in a study of OX40 agonist ivuxolimab in advanced cancers. The protocol was immunoSEQ multiplex PCR, while the TCRdb copy is restricted to in-frame clones and leaves out a portion. The repertoire has around 100,000 clones, approximately 90% of them found once; the top ten carry approximately 0.58%. Sample: CD4+ or CD8+ T cells sorted from blood, taken in a trial of the OX40 agonist ivuxolimab. These receptors originate from an adult with an advanced solid tumor such as melanoma, head and neck, liver or kidney cancer.

J is TRBJ2-5 and V is TRBV7-2; 9 bases align to TRBD1. Germline V lookup: CDR1 SGHTA, CDR2 FQGNSA. The CDR3 is 14 residues long. Trimming took 2 bases from V and 5 from J; bases not matched to a gene: 3. Here the CDR3 reads CASSLNRGRETQYF. The CDR3 DNA sequence: TGTGCCAGCAGCTTAAACAGGGGGCGCGAGACCCAGTACTTC.

The V call is TRBV4-2, the J call TRBJ1-4, with 8 bases lining up with TRBD1. The germline V gene has CDR1 LGHNA and CDR2 YNFKEQ. V shed 4 bases, J shed 8 bases, and the junction held 9 bases outside the gene matches. The CDR3 runs 15 residues. CDR3 residues: CASSRDGQGDEKLFF. The CDR3 DNA reads as TGTGCCAGCAGCCGGGACGGACAGGGAGACGAAAAACTGTTTTTT.

The V and J genes are TRBV7-2 and TRBJ1-1; maybe TRBD1 (6 bases). The CDR3 totals 14 residues. The germline gives CDR1 SGHTA, CDR2 FQGNSA. Trimming took off 5 bases at V and 3 bases at J, with 13 bases between the two ends. CDR3 sequence (DNA): TGTGCCAGCAGCCCCCGTGAGGGGGACACTGAAGCTTTCTTT. It encodes CASSPREGDTEAFF. The whole variable domain, filled in from reference TRBV7-2 and TRBJ1-1, reads GAGVSQSPSNKVTEKGKDVELRCDPISGHTALYWYRQSLGQGLEFLIYFQGNSAPDKSGLPSDRFSAERTGGSVSTLTIQRTQQEDSAVYLCASSPREGDTEAFFGQGTRLTVV.

This clone was detected only once. The CDR3 spells CACQGRTIRETQYF. The DNA of the CDR3 is TGTGCCTGCCAAGGAAGGACGATCCGAGAGACCCAGTACTTC. The chain recombines TRBV30 with TRBJ2-5; the D is unclear. From germline, CDR1 is GTSNPN and CDR2 SVGIG (reference sequence). V was cut by 6 bases and J by 4 bases, with 18 bases left in between. The CDR3 covers 14 residues. Together with reference TRBV30 and TRBJ2-5, the CDR3 gives the full variable domain: SQTIHQWPATLVQPVGSPLSLECTVEGTSNPNLYWYRQAAGRGLQLLFYSVGIGQISSEVPQNLSASRPQDRQFILSSKKLLLSDSGFYLCACQGRTIRETQYFGPGTRLLVL.

The chain carries TRBV28 and TRBJ2-7; no firm D call. CDR3 size: 12 residues. Trimming took 2 bases from V and 6 from J, leaving 8 bases between them. Germline CDR1 reads MDHEN; CDR2 reads SYDVKM. CDR3 nucleotide sequence: TGTGCCAGCAGTTTACCCTCGGGCGAGCAGTACTTC. This codes for CASSLPSGEQYF.

This clone was recorded only once. The V gene is TRBV11-3, the J gene TRBJ2-7; 10 nucleotides match TRBD1. V dropped 5 bases and J dropped 0; count of bases not matched to a gene: 1. The germline V gene encodes CDR1 SGHNT and CDR2 YENEEA. This CDR3 contains 14 residues. The DNA for the CDR3 is TGTGCCAGCAGCCGGACAGGGGGCTCCTACGAGCAGTACTTC. Translating it yields CASSRTGGSYEQYF. Full variable domain (missing parts from reference TRBV11-3 and TRBJ2-7): EAGVVQSPRYKIIEKKQPVAFWCNPISGHNTLYWYLQNLGQGPELLIRYENEEAVDDSQLPKDRFSAERLKGVDSTLKIQPAELGDSAVYLCASSRTGGSYEQYFGPGTRLTVT.

The chain recombines TRBV19 with TRBJ1-5; 8 bases agree with TRBD1. CDR1 and CDR2 from the germline V gene are LNHDA and SQIVND (reference sequence). With V trimmed by 3 bases and J by 0 bases, 7 bases remained unmatched. The CDR3 length is 17 residues. CDR3 in amino acids: CASSISQGGNSNQPQHF. The CDR3 nucleotides are TGTGCCAGTAGTATTTCACAGGGGGGGAATAGCAATCAGCCCCAGCATTTT.

The chain links TRBV2 to TRBJ2-7; D is unresolved. Germline assignment: CDR1 SNHLY and CDR2 FYNNEI. Trimming shortened V by 1 base and J by 1 base, and 5 bases separated the two germline ends. The CDR3 totals 13 residues. The CDR3 is CASSEGGSYEQYF. CDR3 bases: TGTGCCAGCAGTGAAGGGGGATCCTACGAGCAGTACTTC. The entire variable domain, with the rest obtained from reference TRBV2 and TRBJ2-7, is as follows: EPEVTQTPSHQVTQMGQEVILRCVPISNHLYFYWYRQILGQKVEFLVSFYNNEISEKSEIFDDQFSVERPDGSNFTLKIRSTKLEDSAMYFCASSEGGSYEQYFGPGTRLTVT.

As concerns this clone: Mismatch with germline at one junction end may stem from a read error. The gene calls are TRBV11-2 and TRBJ2-4, with a possible D match to TRBD1 (6 bases). This CDR3 spans 11 amino acids. Germline lookup yields CDR1 SGHAT and CDR2 FQNNGV. Here the CDR3 reads CASSSADRRHF. The CDR3 nucleotides are TGTGCCAGCAGCTCGGCGGACAGACGGCACTTC. The full variable domain, in which reference TRBV11-2 and TRBJ2-4 provide the parts outside the CDR3, is EAGVAQSPRYKIIEKRQSVAFWCNPISGHATLYWYQQILGQGPKLLIQFQNNGVVDDSQLPKDRFSAERLKGVDSTLKIQPAKLEDSAVYLCASSSADRRHFGAGTRLSVL.

This chain links TRBV7-6 with TRBJ2-5; TRBD1 is a possible D gene (5 bases). V gave up 3 bases and J gave up 3 bases, with 8 bases separating them. The CDR3 extends over 13 amino acids. Germline values: CDR1 SGHVS, CDR2 FNYEAQ. The CDR3 is CASSLVQEETQYF. The CDR3 DNA reads TGTGCCAGCAGCTTGGTACAGGAAGAGACCCAGTACTTC.

The chain combines TRBV7-9 with TRBJ2-6; unclear D gene. Germline assignment: CDR1 SEHNR and CDR2 FQNEAQ (reference sequence). V lost 5 bases and J lost 0, with 11 bases in between. The CDR3 covers 16 residues. The CDR3 DNA is TGTGCCAGCAGCATCCAGACTCCCTCTGGGGCCAACGTCCTGACTTTC. Translated: CASSIQTPSGANVLTF. Combining the CDR3 with reference TRBV7-9 and TRBJ2-6 gives the whole variable domain DTGVSQNPRHKITKRGQNVTFRCDPISEHNRLYWYRQTLGQGPEFLTYFQNEAQLEKSRLLSDRFSAERPKGSFSTLEIQRTEQGDSAMYLCASSIQTPSGANVLTFGAGSRLTVL.

V gene TRBV7-3 combines with J gene TRBJ2-1; weak D call: TRBD2 (5 bases). The CDR3 covers 15 residues. CDR1 and CDR2 (germline): SGHTA, FQGTGA. The ends were cut back, 5 bases at V and 4 bases at J, with 15 bases in the middle. This CDR3 reads CASSPRIATYNEQFF. CDR3 nucleotide sequence: TGTGCCAGCAGCCCGAGGATAGCGACATACAATGAGCAGTTCTTC.